This T cell receptor beta chain was retrieved from a study of T cells in Graves' hyperthyroidism and ophthalmopathy. Overall study findings and caveats: Blood held most thyroid clonotypes expanded above 0.001 frequency.

Stable hyperthyroidism: no ophthalmopathy progression over 18 months of follow-up. Hyperthyroidism had been newly diagnosed in patients aged 18 to 65, and its duration was under 2 months. Uncontrolled infection, other autoimmune disease, pregnancy and lactation each barred patients from inclusion. This clonotype has just a few counts. Its antigen is unknown. From germline, CDR1 is DFQATT and CDR2 SNEGSKA (reference sequence). The CDR3 totals 17 residues. Trimming cost V 2 bases and J 0 bases, with 14 bases left between them. Amplification yielded TCR beta CDR3 regions, with RNA transcripts as the source. HTBI primers were employed in a first-round RT-PCR of the TCR CDR3. Each CDR3 protein gets one entry after TCRdb re-called the multiplex PCR reads with MiXCR. The sample lists some 620,000 distinct CDR3 sequences, roughly 16% occurring once.

The sequencing sample was made of blood. The chain couples TRBV20-1 to TRBJ1-6; D ambiguous. The receptor was isolated from a young woman with Graves' hyperthyroidism. CDR3 in amino acids: CSARTFMASSYNSPLHF. For the CDR3, the DNA is TGCAGTGCTAGAACCTTCATGGCCAGCTCCTATAATTCACCCCTCCACTTT.